These 11 T cell receptor beta chains were all obtained from the same sample, sequenced in a study of T cells in women clearing cervical HPV infection. Only in-frame clones appear in the TCRdb table, and some are missing; sequencing was by immunoSEQ multiplex PCR. The table lists roughly 22,000 clones. Sequencing was performed on blood buffy coat. The receptors were gathered from a woman between 18 and 69 years old with a cervical HPV16 infection that either progressed to CIN3+ or cleared (not recorded which).

In the case of this clone: The read ends 3 residues early relative to the CDR3; the germline J gene fills the gap. V is TRBV28 and J is TRBJ2-1; no clear D gene. V was pared by 0 bases and J by 4 bases, with 4 bases between. Per germline, CDR1 MDHEN and CDR2 SYDVKM. The CDR3 loop spans 13 amino acids. Here the CDR3 reads CASSLWYYNEQFF. The CDR3 DNA, read in part, is TGTGCCAGCAGTTTATGGTATTACAATGAG. The full variable domain, with the rest looked up from reference TRBV28 and TRBJ2-1, is DVKVTQSSRYLVKRTGEKVFLECVQDMDHENMFWYRQDPGLGLRLIYFSYDVKMKEKGDIPEGYSVSREKKERFSLILESASTNQTSMYLCASSLWYYNEQFFGPGTRLTVL.

The covered CDR3 bases are TGCGCCAGCAGCTCAGAACAGGGAAAAAACATT. It specifies CASSSEQGKNI. The CDR3 in its entirety is CASSSEQGKNIQYF. J is TRBJ2-4 and V is TRBV5-1; D is possibly TRBD1 (6 bases). Read sequence stops 3 residues before the CDR3 end, and the germline J gene provides the missing end. Trimming pared 3 bases from V and 4 bases from J, leaving 11 bases between. The CDR3 is 14 amino acids. The germline V gene has CDR1 SGHRS and CDR2 YFSETQ.

Of note for this clone: An end of the junction does not agree with germline; a read error may underlie this. The read finishes 3 residues shy of the CDR3 end, and the germline J gene is used to complete it. V and J are TRBV4-2 and TRBJ1-2; weak D call: TRBD1 (5 bases). Germline lookup yields CDR1 LGHNA and CDR2 YNFKEQ. This CDR3 comprises 16 residues. CDR3 sequence: CASSQDRQGGYYGYTF. The covered CDR3 bases are TGCGCCAGCAGCCAAGATCGGCAGGGTGGCTACTATGGC.

Regarding this clone: The read ends 3 residues early relative to the CDR3; the germline J gene fills the gap. The V gene is TRBV7-8, the J gene TRBJ2-3; maybe TRBD2 (6 bases). V lost 4 bases and J lost 0, with 11 bases in between. Germline CDR1 and CDR2: SGHVS and FQNEAQ. This CDR3 has 15 residues. The DNA read from the CDR3 is TGTGCCAGCAGCTCAAGCGGGCGAAGCACAGATACG. Translated: CASSSSGRSTDT. The full CDR3 reads CASSSSGRSTDTQYF.

The CDR3 bases that were read are TGCAGCGCCACAGGGGCTAACGCAGATACG. Its translation is CSATGANADT. The whole CDR3 reads CSATGANADTQYF. This rearrangement joins TRBV29-1 to TRBJ2-3, with 7 bases lining up with TRBD1. The read halts 3 residues ahead of the CDR3 end, with the missing end drawn from the germline J gene. CDR3 size: 13 residues. J gave up 4 bases and V 7 bases, and 8 bases lay outside the gene matches. Germline CDR1 is SQVTM and CDR2 is ANQGSEA.

CDR3 in amino acids: CASSLPTGDAGNTIYF. Incomplete CDR3 DNA: TGTGCCAGCAGCTTGCCAACAGGGGACGCTGGAAACACC. The V and J genes are TRBV7-3 and TRBJ1-3, with 7 bases that match TRBD1. The read ends 3 residues before the CDR3 terminus; that terminus is restored from the germline J gene. The CDR3 loop spans 16 amino acids. Germline V gives CDR1 SGHTA, CDR2 FQGTGA. J lost 2 bases, V lost 3 bases, and 7 bases had no gene match.

Turning to this clone: The read ends 3 residues before the CDR3 terminus; that terminus is restored from the germline J gene. V is TRBV7-2 and J is TRBJ2-1, with D possibly matching TRBD1 (5 bases). The CDR3 covers 15 residues. V lost 2 bases and J lost 6, with 14 bases in between. The germline V gene has CDR1 SGHTA and CDR2 FQGNSA. The CDR3 DNA, read in part, is TGTGCCAGCAGCTTAAATCCAGGGTTGTCCAATGAG. It translates to CASSLNPGLSNE. The CDR3 in full is CASSLNPGLSNEQFF.

Turning to this clone: The read ends 3 residues shy of where the CDR3 ends; the end is completed using the germline J gene. The genes are TRBV28 and TRBJ1-1, with a weak D call TRBD1 (5 bases). The V gene lost 8 bases and the J gene lost 1 base, with 11 bases spanning the gap. Per the germline V gene, CDR1 is MDHEN and CDR2 is SYDVKM. The CDR3 sequence is 13 residues long. CDR3 residues: CASEGVGNTEAFF. The sequenced part of the CDR3 DNA is TGTGCCAGCGAAGGGGTTGGGAACACTGAA.

Points on this clone: Read coverage stops 3 residues before the CDR3 terminus; the germline J gene supplies the remainder. The chain combines TRBV7-8 with TRBJ2-7; 8 bases agree with TRBD2. The junction had 15 bases not matched to a gene; V was cut back by 3 bases and J by 5 bases. The CDR3 runs to 17 residues. Per germline, CDR1 SGHVS and CDR2 FQNEAQ. The CDR3 spells CASSFPSEIAGSDEQYF. CDR3 DNA, as far as it was read: TGTGCCAGCAGCTTCCCGTCCGAAATAGCGGGATCGGACGAG. Based on the CDR3 plus reference TRBV7-8 and TRBJ2-7, the full variable domain is GAGVSQSPRYKVAKRGQDVALRCDPISGHVSLFWYQQALGQGPEFLTYFQNEAQLDKSGLPSDRFFAERPEGSVSTLKIQRTQQEDSAVYLCASSFPSEIAGSDEQYFGPGTRLTVT.

The CDR3 DNA, read in part, is TGTGCCAGCAGCTCTAACTACGAG. Translated, it gives CASSSNYE. The whole CDR3 reads CASSSNYEQYF. The chain is built from TRBV5-4 and TRBJ2-7, with D unresolved. Sequencing ends 3 residues short of the CDR3 end; the germline J gene provides the rest. There are 11 residues in the CDR3. Germline-derived CDR1 and CDR2 are SGHNT and YYREEE (reference sequence). Trimming shortened V by 3 bases and J by 3 bases, and 4 bases separated the two germline ends. Full variable domain (missing parts from reference TRBV5-4 and TRBJ2-7): ETGVTQSPTHLIKTRGQQVTLRCSSQSGHNTVSWYQQALGQGPQFIFQYYREEENGRGNFPPRFSGLQFPNYSSELNVNALELDDSALYLCASSSNYEQYFGPGTRLTVT.

With regard to this clone: The read is 3 residues too short to cover the CDR3 end, so that end is filled in from the germline J gene. V usage is TRBV18 and J usage is TRBJ2-7; TRBD1 is a possible D gene (5 bases). Germline-derived CDR1 and CDR2 are KGHSH and LQKENI. The V and J ends lost 3 bases and 2 bases respectively, with 11 bases between them. CDR3 length equals 14 residues. The CDR3 is CASSPEQDAYEQYF. The CDR3 DNA, read in part, is TGTGCCAGCTCACCCGAACAGGATGCCTACGAG.